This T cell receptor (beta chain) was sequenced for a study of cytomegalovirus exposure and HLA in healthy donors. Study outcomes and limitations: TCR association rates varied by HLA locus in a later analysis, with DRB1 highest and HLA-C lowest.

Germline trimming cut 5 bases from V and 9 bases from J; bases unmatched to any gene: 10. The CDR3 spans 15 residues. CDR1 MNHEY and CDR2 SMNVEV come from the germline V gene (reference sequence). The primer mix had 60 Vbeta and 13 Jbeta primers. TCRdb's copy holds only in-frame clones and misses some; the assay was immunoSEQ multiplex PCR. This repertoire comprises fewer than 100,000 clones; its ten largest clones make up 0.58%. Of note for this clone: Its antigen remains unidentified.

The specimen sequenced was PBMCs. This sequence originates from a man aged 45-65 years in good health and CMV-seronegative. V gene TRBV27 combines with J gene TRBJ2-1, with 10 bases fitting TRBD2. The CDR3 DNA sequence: TGTGCCAGCAGTCCAAGCGGGGGGGCTACCCGTGAGCAGTTCTTC. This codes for CASSPSGGATREQFF.